The 13 T cell receptor beta chains presented below share a single source sample, sequenced in a study of chemoradiotherapy in HPV16-positive cancers. This table comes from immunoSEQ multiplex PCR, and its TCRdb copy is limited to in-frame clones, with some not included. The sample has 5,500 to 6,500 clones, roughly nine tenths seen once. Material: tumor tissue, obtained from a patient who underwent chemoradiotherapy. These receptors were obtained from a human donor with HPV-associated anogenital cancer.

The table lists this clone with a count of one. This chain links TRBV5-6 with TRBJ1-1; D is uncertain. With 4 bases removed from V and 1 base from J, the gap between germline ends came to 11 bases. This CDR3 comprises 14 residues. Germline CDR1 SGHDT, CDR2 YYEEEE. CDR3 residues: CASSPWAANTEAFF. The CDR3 bases are TGTGCCAGCAGCCCCTGGGCAGCGAACACTGAAGCTTTCTTT.

The chain employs TRBV5-1 and TRBJ2-5; D gene uncertain. CDR3 length: 14 residues. In germline, CDR1 is SGHRS, CDR2 YFSETQ. Trimming pared 0 bases from V and 4 bases from J, leaving 10 bases between. The CDR3 reads CASSLGSERETQYF. The DNA of the CDR3 is TGCGCCAGCAGCTTGGGAAGCGAGAGAGAGACCCAGTACTTC.

This clone rates as large (0.1 to 1%). J is TRBJ1-2 and V is TRBV30; the D is unclear. The CDR3 covers 10 residues. V was clipped by 3 bases and J by 4 bases, with 3 bases between them. Germline CDR1 GTSNPN, CDR2 SVGIG (reference sequence). This CDR3 reads CAWRSYGYTF. CDR3 coding DNA: TGTGCCTGGAGGAGCTATGGCTACACCTTC.

This clone was detected only a few times. The V and J genes are TRBV20-1 and TRBJ1-2; possibly TRBD1 for D (6 bases). The CDR3 length is 11 residues. Trimming stripped 5 bases from V and 10 bases from J, with 14 bases between. The V gene's germline CDR1 is DFQATT and CDR2 SNEGSKA (reference sequence). In DNA, the CDR3 is TGCAGTGCTTGGACAGCGCTCTACTACACCTTC. It yields the protein CSAWTALYYTF.

The gene calls are TRBV27 and TRBJ2-3; 9 bases fit TRBD1. The CDR3 has 14 amino acids. The germline V gene has CDR1 MNHEY and CDR2 SMNVEV (reference sequence). Trimming cost V 2 bases and J 7 bases; bases outside gene matches: 4. The CDR3 loop is CASSLIQGAYTQYF. The CDR3 DNA reads TGTGCCAGCAGTTTAATACAGGGGGCATATACGCAGTATTTT.

This clone was picked up a small number of times. The gene calls are TRBV2 and TRBJ2-1; the D gene is possibly TRBD2 (5 bases). This CDR3 comprises 11 residues. Germline assignment: CDR1 SNHLY and CDR2 FYNNEI. Between the trimmed V and J ends, which lost 10 bases and 6 bases, there was a span of 10 bases. The CDR3 sequence: CAMVAFNEQFF. As DNA, the CDR3 is TGTGCCATGGTAGCGTTCAATGAGCAGTTCTTC.

This rearrangement joins TRBV2 to TRBJ1-5; TRBD1 agrees at 10 bases. The V segment lost 6 bases and the J segment 4 bases; nucleotides outside the gene matches: 3. Germline V gives CDR1 SNHLY, CDR2 FYNNEI. The CDR3 extends over 14 amino acids. As DNA, the CDR3 is TGTGCCAGCAGCCGACAGGGGGCGAATCAGCCCCAGCATTTT. Translating it yields CASSRQGANQPQHF.

The genes are TRBV30 and TRBJ1-2, with a tentative D call TRBD1 (6 bases). V dropped 3 bases and J dropped 8 bases, with 16 bases sitting between them. The CDR3 contains 13 residues. Per the germline V gene, CDR1 is GTSNPN and CDR2 is SVGIG (reference sequence). This CDR3 reads CAWRTGTSEGYTF. As DNA, the CDR3 is TGTGCCTGGAGAACCGGGACATCTGAGGGCTACACCTTC.

This clone was counted a few times. The rearrangement uses TRBV5-1 and TRBJ1-5; 7 nucleotides agree with TRBD1. J lost 5 bases, V lost 4 bases, and 6 bases had no gene match. This CDR3 is built from 14 residues. In germline, CDR1 is SGHRS, CDR2 YFSETQ. CDR3 in DNA: TGCGCCAGCAGCCAATCAGGGGGGGATCAGCCCCAGCATTTT. Its protein is CASSQSGGDQPQHF.

CDR3 DNA sequence: TGTGCCAGCAGTCTCCCCGGGTCGCGCTCCTACAATGAGCAGTTCTTC. It specifies CASSLPGSRSYNEQFF. This chain joins TRBV2 and TRBJ2-1; D is unclear. The CDR3 covers 16 residues. V was shortened by 5 bases and J by 0 bases, with 14 bases between the two germline ends. Germline values: CDR1 SNHLY, CDR2 FYNNEI.

This rearrangement joins TRBV18 to TRBJ2-7; 7 bases are shared with TRBD2. The CDR3 runs to 14 residues. Germline V gives CDR1 KGHSH, CDR2 LQKENI. Trimming cost V 4 bases and J 7 bases; bases outside gene matches: 10. CDR3 protein: CASSHNAGEGEQYF. In DNA, the CDR3 is TGTGCCAGCTCACATAATGCGGGAGAAGGTGAGCAGTACTTC.

V gene TRBV6-6 combines with J gene TRBJ2-7; D might be TRBD2 (5 bases). Trimming stripped 5 bases from V and 10 bases from J, with 15 bases between. CDR1 and CDR2 (germline): MNHNY, SVGAGI (reference sequence). The CDR3 runs 12 residues. Here the CDR3 reads CASSPRSRLQYF. DNA of the CDR3: TGTGCCAGCAGTCCCCGCTCCCGACTACAGTACTTC.

The chain is built from TRBV7-9 and TRBJ1-2; D possibly corresponds to TRBD1 (5 bases). This CDR3 is 14 amino acids long. Germline CDR1 reads SEHNR; CDR2 reads FQNEAQ (reference sequence). V was cut by 3 bases and J by 3 bases, with 11 bases left in between. CDR3 coding DNA: TGTGCCAGCAGCTTGGCAGGGCTCGACTATGGCTACACCTTC. Protein sequence: CASSLAGLDYGYTF.